A selection of T cell receptor beta chains follows, all from one sample in a study of CXCR3-negative and CXCR3-positive naive CD8 T cells. With the 5' RACE reads reprocessed, TCRdb shows one record per CDR3 protein and no DNA. The table counts some 64,000 distinct CDR3 sequences; approximately 0.8% lies in the top ten. Specimen: naive CXCR3+ CD8+ T cells from blood. The receptors stem from a human donor in good health. Some clones in this sample may be carry-over from other donors' samples. The CDR3 runs from the conserved cysteine through the conserved F or W.

J,V,CDR3
TRBJ2-3,TRBV4-3,CASSQGDRDTDTQYF
TRBJ1-1,TRBV10-2,CASSDQTNTEAFF
TRBJ2-1,TRBV7-9,CASSLADGRNEQFF
TRBJ2-7,TRBV7-9,CASSSGDGYEQYF
TRBJ2-7,TRBV7-9,CASRLGQGPHYEQYF
TRBJ1-5,TRBV20-1,CSAPKEQTDQPQHF
TRBJ2-1,TRBV3-1,CASTYGQGSYEQFF
TRBJ2-5,TRBV4-3,CASSQFLSEGQETQYF
TRBJ1-2,TRBV27,CASSSHPPTGGGYGYTF
TRBJ2-7,TRBV14,CASSQGGGSHHEQYF
TRBJ2-5,TRBV6-5,CASSYGTAQETQYF
TRBJ2-1,TRBV28,CASSFLGFEQFF
TRBJ2-7,TRBV27,CASRILTGDGEQYF
TRBJ1-2,TRBV28,CASNTPKQYNYGYTF
TRBJ1-5,TRBV4-1,CASSNEAGGLGNQPQHF
TRBJ2-7,TRBV10-1,CASTGQRHSYEQYF
TRBJ2-1,TRBV6-5,CASSYELAGYNEQFF
TRBJ2-7,TRBV28,CASAQTGTGTYEQYF
TRBJ2-2,TRBV29-1,CSVEGGPRQGTSGELFF
TRBJ2-7,TRBV7-9,CASSHPYDPPGEQYF
TRBJ1-2,TRBV29-1,CSVEEMGLLDYGYTF
TRBJ2-3,TRBV29-1,CSTKEAFGTDTQYF
TRBJ2-2,TRBV29-1,CSVVVSASPNTGELFF
TRBJ1-5,TRBV4-2,CASSQDGRGGGQPQHF
TRBJ1-6,TRBV28,CASSDNNSPLHF
TRBJ2-7,TRBV20-1,CSARGRWTGNSYEQYF
TRBJ2-2,TRBV29-1,CSVVSTGELFF
TRBJ1-5,TRBV7-9,CASSHGGTGNQPQHF
TRBJ2-1,TRBV10-1,CASSVGGTEQFF
TRBJ2-7,TRBV28,CASIFIGEQYF
TRBJ2-2,TRBV29-1,CSVEWTSVLGELFF
TRBJ2-1,TRBV3-1,CASSQDLPAMPPPHEQFF
TRBJ1-5,TRBV7-2,CASSFWTENQPQHF
TRBJ2-5,TRBV5-6,CASSLRERTQYF
TRBJ2-1,TRBV6-6,CASSSSGGLGDEQFF
TRBJ1-5,TRBV28,CASYDRGNQPQHF
TRBJ2-7,TRBV20-1,CSARDDSYEQYF
TRBJ2-4,TRBV21-1,CASSKTSSGGDLRLAKNIQYF